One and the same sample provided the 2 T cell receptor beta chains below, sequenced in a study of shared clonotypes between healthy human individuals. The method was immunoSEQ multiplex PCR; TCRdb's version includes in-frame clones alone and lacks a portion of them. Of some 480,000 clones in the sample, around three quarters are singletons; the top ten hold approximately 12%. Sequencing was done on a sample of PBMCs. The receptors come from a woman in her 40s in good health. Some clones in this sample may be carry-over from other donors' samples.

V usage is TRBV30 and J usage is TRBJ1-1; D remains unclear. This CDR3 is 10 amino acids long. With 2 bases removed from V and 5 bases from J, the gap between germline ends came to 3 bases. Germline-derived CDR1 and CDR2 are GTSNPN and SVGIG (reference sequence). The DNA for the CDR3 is TGTGCCTGGAGTAGAACTGAAGCTTTCTTT. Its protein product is CAWSRTEAFF.

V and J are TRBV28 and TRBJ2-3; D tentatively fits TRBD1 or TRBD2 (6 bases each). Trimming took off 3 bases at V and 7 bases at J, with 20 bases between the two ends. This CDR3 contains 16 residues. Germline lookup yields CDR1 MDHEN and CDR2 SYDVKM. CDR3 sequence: CASSLGTGGGTNTQYF. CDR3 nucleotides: TGTGCCAGCAGTTTGGGTACAGGAGGGGGAACTAATACGCAGTATTTT.